The rows below give T cell receptor beta chains drawn from one sample of a study of CD8+CD57+ T cells in acquired aplastic anemia. TCRdb ran MiXCR on the reads and lists one entry per CDR3 protein. Among roughly 150,000 distinct CDR3 sequences listed, less than 60% were seen once. The source material was sorted CD4+, CD8+, or CD8+CD57+ T cells (not recorded which) from PBMCs. The receptors here all came from a human donor with aplastic anemia. Each CDR3 is given with its conserved first and last residue. The D gene is left open where the match is weak. Some rows mark clone size as missing; the rest say once, few, many or name a class of expanded clone.

d_gene	v_gene	j_gene	abundance	CDR3aa	CDR3nt
.	TRBV10-3	TRBJ1-1	.	CAIRQGTGDTEAFF	TGTGCCATCAGGCAGGGGACGGGGGACACTGAAGCTTTCTTT
.	TRBV5-1	TRBJ2-3	many	CASSGSLDTQYF	TGCGCCAGCAGCGGTTCGTTGGATACGCAGTATTTT
.	TRBV11-1	TRBJ2-1	.	CASSPGGTRGNRNEQFF	TGTGCCAGCAGCCCAGGTGGGACAAGGGGGAATAGGAATGAGCAGTTCTTC
.	TRBV4-2	TRBJ1-6	many	CASSQSQMSAATNSPLHF	TGTGCCAGCAGCCAGTCTCAGATGTCCGCTGCAACTAATTCACCCCTCCACTTT
.	TRBV10-3	TRBJ1-1	.	CAISRMNTEAFF	TGTGCCATCAGCAGGATGAACACTGAAGCTTTCTTT
.	TRBV19	TRBJ1-1	.	CASSIGRFTEAFF	TGTGCCAGTAGTATTGGGAGGTTCACTGAAGCTTTCTTT
.	TRBV19	TRBJ1-1	.	CASSIGGSTEAFF	TGTGCCAGTAGTATCGGCGGTAGCACTGAAGCTTTCTTT
TRBD2	TRBV12-3/TRBV12-4	TRBJ2-1	.	CASSSSGRASEQFF	TGTGCCAGCAGTTCTAGCGGGAGGGCCAGTGAGCAGTTCTTC
.	TRBV24-1	TRBJ2-3	.	CATSDLGSGTGYTDTQYF	TGTGCCACCAGTGATTTAGGTAGCGGGACAGGGTACACAGATACGCAGTATTTT
TRBD1	TRBV5-4	TRBJ1-4	few	CASSLAIQGGPGKLFF	TGTGCCAGCAGCTTGGCCATTCAGGGGGGGCCTGGAAAACTGTTTTTT
.	TRBV4-3	TRBJ1-1	many	CASSQRTGTKNTEAFF	TGCGCCAGCAGCCAACGTACCGGGACTAAGAACACTGAAGCTTTCTTT
.	TRBV2	TRBJ1-1	few	CASSEAQGMGTEAFF	TGTGCCAGCAGTGAAGCACAGGGAATGGGCACTGAAGCTTTCTTT
.	TRBV7-2	TRBJ2-7	.	CASCLPQQYEQYF	TGTGCCAGCTGCTTACCCCAACAGTACGAGCAGTACTTC
.	TRBV19	TRBJ2-6	.	CASSIWGAGANVLTF	TGTGCCAGTAGTATATGGGGTGCGGGAGCCAACGTCCTGACTTTC
TRBD2	TRBV24-1	TRBJ2-5	few	CATSDLRVGGSQETQYF	TGTGCCACCAGTGATTTGCGGGTCGGGGGGAGCCAAGAGACCCAGTACTTC
.	TRBV10-3	TRBJ1-5	many	CAISVQGGNQPQHF	TGTGCCATCAGTGTCCAGGGAGGTAATCAGCCCCAGCATTTT
.	TRBV24-1	TRBJ2-2	.	CATSDYPGTGELFF	TGTGCCACCAGTGATTACCCAGGGACCGGGGAGCTGTTTTTT
.	TRBV9	TRBJ2-1	.	CASSPHAASDYNEQFF	TGTGCCAGCAGCCCCCACGCGGCCTCTGACTACAATGAGCAGTTCTTC
TRBD2	TRBV6-1	TRBJ2-3	many	CASKEAGGATDTQYF	TGTGCCAGCAAGGAAGCGGGGGGGGCCACAGATACGCAGTATTTT
TRBD2	TRBV19	TRBJ2-2	many	CASTTLGGPITGELFF	TGTGCCAGCACCACTCTGGGAGGGCCAATCACCGGGGAGCTGTTTTTT
.	TRBV24-1	TRBJ2-3	many	CASQDGADTQYF	TGTGCCTCTCAGGACGGGGCAGATACGCAGTATTTT
TRBD2	TRBV19	TRBJ2-1	.	CASSIMGLAVKYNEQFF	TGTGCCAGTAGTATAATGGGACTAGCGGTTAAATACAATGAGCAGTTCTTC
.	TRBV7-2	TRBJ2-1	many	CASSLIGSANEQFF	TGTGCCAGCAGCTTAATAGGGAGCGCGAATGAGCAGTTCTTC
.	TRBV27	TRBJ2-7	many	CASSRLRNYEQYF	TGTGCCAGCAGCCGACTAAGAAACTACGAGCAGTACTTC
.	TRBV24-1	TRBJ1-2	few	CATSEGRENYGYTF	TGTGCCACCAGTGAGGGCAGGGAGAACTATGGCTACACCTTC
.	TRBV18	TRBJ1-1	.	CASSPRTGVFNTEAFF	TGTGCCAGCTCACCACGAACAGGCGTTTTTAACACTGAAGCTTTCTTT
.	TRBV30	TRBJ2-5	many	CAWSTGRTQETQYF	TGTGCCTGGAGTACGGGACGGACCCAAGAGACCCAGTACTTC
.	TRBV28	TRBJ1-4	.	CASSSLDSRATNEKLFF	TGTGCCAGCAGTTCCTTGGACAGCCGTGCAACTAATGAAAAACTGTTTTTT
.	TRBV10-1	TRBJ2-7	.	CASRTIGTLGIYEQYF	TGCGCCAGCAGAACGATAGGGACCCTGGGAATCTACGAGCAGTACTTC
.	TRBV5-4	TRBJ1-5	once	CASSPAHTSNQPQHF	TGTGCCAGCAGCCCGGCCCACACGAGCAATCAGCCCCAGCATTTT
.	TRBV6-5	TRBJ2-5	.	CASSHRDTEEAQYF	TGTGCCAGCAGTCACCGGGATACCGAAGAGGCCCAGTACTTC
.	TRBV19	TRBJ1-4	many	CASTTQRPYEKLFF	TGTGCCAGTACGACACAGCGGCCGTACGAAAAACTGTTTTTT
.	TRBV7-9	TRBJ2-7	.	CASSRPRLSYEQYF	TGTGCCAGCAGCCGACCTCGGTTGTCCTACGAGCAGTACTTC
.	TRBV4-1	TRBJ2-7	many	CASSQFQGSTYEQYF	TGCGCCAGCAGCCAATTTCAGGGGAGCACCTACGAGCAGTACTTC
.	TRBV6-5	TRBJ2-7	many	CASSYTLLTGGSSYEQYF	TGTGCCAGCAGTTACACCCTGCTGACAGGTGGGAGCTCTTACGAGCAGTACTTC
.	TRBV5-5	TRBJ2-3	many	CASSLDGDTQYF	TGTGCCAGCAGTTTGGACGGTGATACGCAGTATTTT